The 28 T cell receptor beta chains given below trace back to one sample, sequenced in a study of T cell repertoires in ileal Crohn's disease. The assay was immunoSEQ multiplex PCR, and TCRdb's table has in-frame clones only and misses some. The sample contains around 5,700 clones, almost 85% of which appear only once. The sample comprised ileal tissue. Receptor source: an adult with Crohn's disease.

The chain links TRBV7-8 to TRBJ1-1; D unclear. From germline, CDR1 is SGHVS and CDR2 FQNEAQ. The CDR3 loop spans 12 amino acids. Trimming removed 5 bases from V and 5 bases from J, with 9 bases in between. DNA of the CDR3: TGTGCCAGCAGCCATCGGAGGACTGAAGCTTTCTTT. Translation gives CASSHRRTEAFF.

The rearrangement uses TRBV28 and TRBJ1-1; the match to TRBD1 covers 7 bases. V lost 2 bases to trimming and J lost 6 bases; unmatched junction nucleotides: 9. Germline loops: CDR1 MDHEN, CDR2 SYDVKM. The CDR3 runs to 15 residues. The CDR3 sequence: CASSLRGLDLSEAFF. The CDR3 DNA follows: TGTGCCAGCAGTTTAAGGGGGCTCGATTTATCTGAAGCTTTCTTT.

The V and J genes are TRBV30 and TRBJ2-2; D might be TRBD1 (6 bases). Trimming removed 2 bases at V and 0 bases at J, with 13 bases between. This CDR3 is built from 16 residues. The germline gives CDR1 GTSNPN, CDR2 SVGIG (reference sequence). CDR3 DNA sequence: TGTGCCTGGAGTAGGGGGACCGTCGCGAACACCGGGGAGCTGTTTTTT. It specifies CAWSRGTVANTGELFF.

Written as DNA, the CDR3 is TGTGCCAGCAGTACCACAGGGGGGATTAACTATGGCTACACCTTC. Protein sequence: CASSTTGGINYGYTF. The V and J genes are TRBV6-6 and TRBJ1-2; 8 nucleotides line up with TRBD1. The germline gives CDR1 MNHNY, CDR2 SVGAGI (reference sequence). The length of the CDR3 is 15 residues. The V and J ends lost 5 bases and 1 base, in that order; junction bases with no gene match: 6.

This clone was recorded only once. The rearrangement links TRBV6-5 to TRBJ1-2; D is unresolved. Germline loops: CDR1 MNHEY, CDR2 SVGAGI. V dropped 0 bases and J dropped 8 bases, with 19 bases sitting between them. This CDR3 region has 16 residues. The CDR3 nucleotides read TGTGCCAGCAGTTACTCGATGGGAGACCCTCGCAGGGGCTACACCTTC. Its translation: CASSYSMGDPRRGYTF.

The chain links TRBV7-2 to TRBJ2-5; D unclear. V was cut by 2 bases and J by 5 bases, with 6 bases left in between. Germline V gene sequence: CDR1 SGHTA, CDR2 FQGNSA. The CDR3 has 12 residues. The DNA for the CDR3 is TGTGCCAGCAGCTTAAATCAGGAGACCCAGTACTTC. Amino acids: CASSLNQETQYF.

The chain recombines TRBV2 with TRBJ1-5; D might be TRBD1 (5 bases). V lost 4 bases, J lost 0 bases, and 10 bases lay in between. CDR1 and CDR2 from the germline V gene are SNHLY and FYNNEI. The CDR3 spans 15 residues. The chain's CDR3 is CASSAHRNSNQPQHF. CDR3 nucleotides: TGTGCCAGCAGTGCCCACAGGAATAGCAATCAGCCCCAGCATTTT. Using reference TRBV2 and TRBJ1-5 for the parts outside the CDR3, the full variable domain is EPEVTQTPSHQVTQMGQEVILRCVPISNHLYFYWYRQILGQKVEFLVSFYNNEISEKSEIFDDQFSVERPDGSNFTLKIRSTKLEDSAMYFCASSAHRNSNQPQHFGDGTRLSIL.

Only one count was recorded for this clone. This sequence joins TRBV7-2 and TRBJ1-5; D is perhaps TRBD1 (5 bases). The CDR3 is 14 amino acids. CDR1 and CDR2 (germline): SGHTA, FQGNSA. The V and J ends lost 5 bases and 3 bases respectively, with 11 bases between them. The CDR3 DNA reads TGTGCCAGCAGCCTCGACAGTTTCAATCAGCCCCAGCATTTT. As protein: CASSLDSFNQPQHF.

This chain uses TRBV7-2 with TRBJ1-5, with a tentative D call TRBD1 (5 bases). Germline assignment: CDR1 SGHTA and CDR2 FQGNSA. The V and J ends lost 2 bases and 4 bases respectively, with 12 bases between them. The CDR3 is 15 amino acids. The CDR3 DNA follows: TGTGCCAGCAGCTTAAAAGGGAGGGGAAATCAGCCCCAGCATTTT. Translated, it gives CASSLKGRGNQPQHF. The variable domain in full, with the rest retrieved from reference TRBV7-2 and TRBJ1-5, is GAGVSQSPSNKVTEKGKDVELRCDPISGHTALYWYRQSLGQGLEFLIYFQGNSAPDKSGLPSDRFSAERTGGSVSTLTIQRTQQEDSAVYLCASSLKGRGNQPQHFGDGTRLSIL.

The chain links TRBV19 to TRBJ2-7, with 10 bases aligning to TRBD1. Germline loops: CDR1 LNHDA, CDR2 SQIVND (reference sequence). CDR3 length equals 14 residues. Trimming removed 10 bases from V and 2 bases from J; junction bases left unmatched: 8. CDR3 sequence: CATGADRGTYEQYF. The CDR3 bases are TGTGCCACCGGAGCGGACAGGGGGACCTACGAGCAGTACTTC. Full variable domain (outside the CDR3, taken from reference TRBV19 and TRBJ2-7): DGGITQSPKYLFRKEGQNVTLSCEQNLNHDAMYWYRQDPGQGLRLIYYSQIVNDFQKGDIAEGYSVSREKKESFPLTVTSAQKNPTAFYLCATGADRGTYEQYFGPGTRLTVT.

The rearrangement joins TRBV20-1 to TRBJ2-1; no clear D. Per the germline V gene, CDR1 is DFQATT and CDR2 is SNEGSKA (reference sequence). This CDR3 is 10 amino acids long. Here the CDR3 DNA reads TGCAGCGGTAAGATCGGTGAGCAGTTCTTC. This codes for CSGKIGEQFF.

V and J are TRBV6-5 and TRBJ1-1; 8 bases are a match to TRBD1. CDR1 is MNHEY, CDR2 SVGAGI, per germline. The junction had 7 bases not matched to a gene; V was cut back by 0 bases and J by 7 bases. The CDR3 sequence is 15 residues long. The DNA of the CDR3 is TGTGCCAGCAGTTACTCGAGGACAGGGCGGAATGAAGCTTTCTTT. Encoded protein: CASSYSRTGRNEAFF.

Written as DNA, the CDR3 is TGTGCCAGCAGCCCTCCGCGGGGGGGTGTGGGAAACACCATATATTTT. Translating it yields CASSPPRGGVGNTIYF. This chain joins TRBV7-2 and TRBJ1-3; TRBD1 might be the D (5 bases). V was shortened by 5 bases and J by 4 bases, with 18 bases between the two germline ends. In germline, CDR1 is SGHTA, CDR2 FQGNSA. The CDR3 contains 16 residues.

The chain carries TRBV5-4 and TRBJ2-7, with 8 bases fitting TRBD1. The CDR3 consists of 15 residues. Germline V gene data show CDR1 as SGHNT and CDR2 as YYREEE (reference sequence). Trimming took 4 bases from V and 0 from J; bases not matched to a gene: 6. The CDR3 coding sequence is TGTGCCAGCAGCGCGACAGGGGCCCACTCCTACGAGCAGTACTTC. It yields the protein CASSATGAHSYEQYF.

The V and J genes are TRBV19 and TRBJ2-3; TRBD1 matches at 7 bases. The CDR3 is made up of 15 amino acids. Germline assignment: CDR1 LNHDA and CDR2 SQIVND (reference sequence). With 7 bases clipped from V and 1 base from J, the junction kept 8 bases outside the gene matches. CDR3 region: CASTPEGAGTDTQYF. The CDR3 region has the DNA TGTGCCAGTACCCCCGAGGGGGCTGGCACAGATACGCAGTATTTT. The full variable domain, in which reference TRBV19 and TRBJ2-3 provide the parts outside the CDR3, is DGGITQSPKYLFRKEGQNVTLSCEQNLNHDAMYWYRQDPGQGLRLIYYSQIVNDFQKGDIAEGYSVSREKKESFPLTVTSAQKNPTAFYLCASTPEGAGTDTQYFGPGTRLTVL.

The V gene is TRBV5-6, the J gene TRBJ1-2, with TRBD1 matching over 9 bases. Per germline, CDR1 SGHDT and CDR2 YYEEEE. The CDR3 runs to 15 residues. The V and J ends lost 1 base and 2 bases, in that order; junction bases with no gene match: 3. The CDR3 reads CASSLRQGGNYGYTF. CDR3 in DNA: TGTGCCAGCAGCTTGAGACAGGGGGGGAACTATGGCTACACCTTC.

V and J are TRBV18 and TRBJ1-3; TRBD1 might be the D (5 bases). Trimming pared 2 bases from V and 4 bases from J, leaving 21 bases between. CDR1 is KGHSH and CDR2 is LQKENI in the germline V gene. The CDR3 spans 18 residues. For the CDR3, the DNA is TGTGCCAGCTCACCAATCCTGCTCGGACAAGGAACAGGAAACACCATATATTTT. Protein product: CASSPILLGQGTGNTIYF.

This rearrangement joins TRBV29-1 to TRBJ2-7; D perhaps matches TRBD1 (5 bases). This CDR3 comprises 13 residues. Germline assignment: CDR1 SQVTM and CDR2 ANQGSEA. Trimming cost V 7 bases and J 1 base, with 14 bases left between them. This CDR3 is CSGWGKGSYEQYF. The DNA of the CDR3 is TGCAGCGGATGGGGCAAGGGATCCTACGAGCAGTACTTC.

This chain joins TRBV5-4 and TRBJ2-1; TRBD1 matches 7 bases. V lost 4 bases to trimming and J lost 3 bases; unmatched junction nucleotides: 7. The CDR3 loop spans 15 amino acids. Looked up from germline, CDR1 is SGHNT and CDR2 is YYREEE (reference sequence). CDR3 DNA sequence: TGTGCCAGCAGCCCGAGGGGACAGAGCTACAATGAGCAGTTCTTC. Translating it yields CASSPRGQSYNEQFF. Full variable domain (missing parts from reference TRBV5-4 and TRBJ2-1): ETGVTQSPTHLIKTRGQQVTLRCSSQSGHNTVSWYQQALGQGPQFIFQYYREEENGRGNFPPRFSGLQFPNYSSELNVNALELDDSALYLCASSPRGQSYNEQFFGPGTRLTVL.

This chain links TRBV2 with TRBJ2-7, with TRBD1 identical over 8 bases. CDR3 length equals 14 residues. Losses at the gene ends were 5 bases for V and 2 bases for J; bases not matched to a gene: 5. The germline V gene encodes CDR1 SNHLY and CDR2 FYNNEI. CDR3 loop: CASSFLQGAYEQYF. The CDR3, as DNA: TGTGCCAGCAGTTTCTTACAGGGGGCCTACGAGCAGTACTTC.

V usage is TRBV6-1 and J usage is TRBJ2-7; no definite D call. CDR3 size: 15 residues. Germline V gene lookup returns CDR1 MNHNS and CDR2 SASEGT. V was cut by 3 bases and J by 2 bases, with 14 bases left in between. The CDR3 region has the DNA TGTGCCAGCAGTGATAGGTGGAGTCCCACCTACGAGCAGTACTTC. Translated: CASSDRWSPTYEQYF.

This CDR3 reads CASSFIPDWGSGYTF. The CDR3 DNA reads TGTGCCAGCAGTTTTATCCCGGACTGGGGAAGTGGCTACACCTTC. The chain employs TRBV6-1 and TRBJ1-2; no clear D gene. V was pared by 5 bases and J by 7 bases, with 20 bases between. The germline gives CDR1 MNHNS, CDR2 SASEGT. This CDR3 region has 15 residues.

The V call is TRBV7-9, the J call TRBJ1-1; maybe TRBD1 (6 bases). This CDR3 is 15 amino acids long. Trimming took 0 bases from V and 3 from J, leaving 11 bases between them. Germline CDR1 is SEHNR and CDR2 is FQNEAQ (reference sequence). CDR3 sequence reads: CASSLARGWDTEAFF. The CDR3 nucleotides are TGTGCCAGCAGCTTAGCGAGGGGGTGGGACACTGAAGCTTTCTTT.

This clone has only one observation. The V call is TRBV2, the J call TRBJ2-7, with TRBD2 matching over 15 bases. This CDR3 spans 16 amino acids. Germline V gene data show CDR1 as SNHLY and CDR2 as FYNNEI. V lost 4 bases and J lost 5; bases outside the gene matches: 6. CDR3 DNA sequence: TGTGCCAGCAGTGGGACTAGCGGGAGGGCGATACACGAGCAGTACTTC. Amino acid sequence: CASSGTSGRAIHEQYF.

The chain links TRBV6-1 to TRBJ2-3; weak D call: TRBD1 (5 bases). V lost 6 bases, J lost 2 bases, and 15 bases lay in between. This CDR3 region has 15 residues. CDR1 is MNHNS and CDR2 is SASEGT in the germline V gene. CDR3: CASSRAATVTDTQYF. The CDR3 DNA reads as TGTGCCAGCAGCCGCGCCGCGACAGTCACAGATACGCAGTATTTT.

The V and J genes are TRBV7-8 and TRBJ1-6, with TRBD1 matching over 8 bases. This CDR3 is 15 amino acids long. After removal of 5 bases from V and 10 bases from J, the junction contained 10 bases not matched to a gene. CDR1 is SGHVS and CDR2 is FQNEAQ in the germline V gene. Here the CDR3 DNA reads TGTGCCAGCAGCACGGACAGGGCGTCGAGATCACCCCTCCACTTT. Translation: CASSTDRASRSPLHF. Complete variable domain (other parts from reference TRBV7-8 and TRBJ1-6): GAGVSQSPRYKVAKRGQDVALRCDPISGHVSLFWYQQALGQGPEFLTYFQNEAQLDKSGLPSDRFFAERPEGSVSTLKIQRTQQEDSAVYLCASSTDRASRSPLHFGNGTRLTVT.

The CDR3 is CASRVPGRTGEQYF. The CDR3 coding sequence is TGTGCCAGCAGAGTACCGGGTCGAACGGGCGAGCAGTACTTC. The chain joins TRBV28 to TRBJ2-7, with no clear D. The CDR3 loop spans 14 amino acids. V was clipped by 6 bases and J by 6 bases, with 18 bases between them. Germline-derived CDR1 and CDR2 are MDHEN and SYDVKM.

The chain couples TRBV5-8 to TRBJ2-6; TRBD2 matches at 7 bases. This CDR3 spans 17 amino acids. Per the germline V gene, CDR1 is SGHTS and CDR2 is YDEGEE. V shed 4 bases, J shed 0 bases, and the junction held 7 bases outside the gene matches. The CDR3 sequence is CASSRGEGLSGANVLTF. The CDR3, as DNA: TGTGCCAGCAGCCGAGGGGAGGGCCTCTCTGGGGCCAACGTCCTGACTTTC.